The 23 T cell receptor beta chains reported below all come from one sample, sequenced in a study of a mutant IDH1 vaccine in newly diagnosed glioma. TCRdb's table, derived via immunoSEQ multiplex PCR, lists solely in-frame clones and lacks some. The repertoire holds roughly 46,000 clones, with approximately 90% as singletons. As to time point: baseline, week 1 (first vaccination visit). Sample treatment: pre-vaccination baseline after standard-of-care therapy. Sequencing used PBMCs, obtained from a glioma patient treated with radiotherapy, temozolomide or both. Source of these receptors: a man aged 35 to 55 with glioma.

The CDR3 reads CASSYTGLDNQPQHF. The DNA of the CDR3 is TGCGCCAGCAGTTACACAGGGTTGGACAATCAGCCCCAGCATTTT. The rearrangement joins TRBV10-2 to TRBJ1-5; possible D gene TRBD1, 6 bases. Germline-derived CDR1 and CDR2 are WSHSY and SAAADI. Trimming shortened V by 5 bases and J by 3 bases, and 14 bases separated the two germline ends. The CDR3 has 15 amino acids.

The chain uses TRBV5-6 and TRBJ2-7; perhaps D is TRBD1 or TRBD2 (6 bases each). The CDR3 length is 13 residues. V was pared by 0 bases and J by 4 bases, with 8 bases between. CDR1 SGHDT and CDR2 YYEEEE come from the germline V gene. The CDR3 region is CASSLVGGYEQYF. In DNA form, the CDR3 reads TGTGCCAGCAGCTTGGTAGGGGGGTACGAGCAGTACTTC. Full variable domain (outside the CDR3, taken from reference TRBV5-6 and TRBJ2-7): DAGVTQSPTHLIKTRGQQVTLRCSPKSGHDTVSWYQQALGQGPQFIFQYYEEEERQRGNFPDRFSGHQFPNYSSELNVNALLLGDSALYLCASSLVGGYEQYFGPGTRLTVT.

The V gene is TRBV12-5, the J gene TRBJ1-1; weak D call: TRBD1 (5 bases). The CDR3 is 18 residues long. Between the trimmed V and J ends, which lost 1 base and 3 bases, there was a span of 21 bases. CDR1 is LGHNT, CDR2 FRNRAP, per germline. The CDR3 protein is CASGLAALDSRGDTEAFF. DNA for the CDR3: TGTGCTAGTGGTTTGGCGGCACTAGACTCAAGGGGAGACACTGAAGCTTTCTTT.

The chain employs TRBV7-9 and TRBJ2-2, with TRBD2 matching over 7 bases. This CDR3 is 16 amino acids long. CDR1 SEHNR and CDR2 FQNEAQ come from the germline V gene (reference sequence). V lost 5 bases to trimming and J lost 4 bases; unmatched junction nucleotides: 10. CDR3 in amino acids: CASSPRTSIGTGELFF. The CDR3 DNA reads TGTGCCAGCAGCCCCCGGACTAGTATCGGCACCGGGGAGCTGTTTTTT.

This chain joins TRBV23-1 and TRBJ2-3, with 8 bases that match TRBD1. TRBV23-1 is reported as an ORF; its role is uncertain. V lost 9 bases to trimming and J lost 3 bases; unmatched junction nucleotides: 8. The CDR3 spans 14 residues. The CDR3 region has the DNA TGCGCCAGGAGCCCGGACAGGGTGACAGATACGCAGTATTTT. Translating it yields CARSPDRVTDTQYF.

Here the CDR3 reads CASSLVGPHEQYF. The CDR3 nucleotides read TGTGCCAGCAGCTTGGTCGGGCCCCACGAGCAGTACTTC. The genes are TRBV5-6 and TRBJ2-7, with D unresolved. Per germline, CDR1 SGHDT and CDR2 YYEEEE. The ends were cut back, 0 bases at V and 5 bases at J, with 9 bases in the middle. This CDR3 spans 13 amino acids.

V and J are TRBV4-1 and TRBJ2-7, with 10 bases fitting TRBD2. Germline lookup yields CDR1 MGHRA and CDR2 YSYEKL. CDR3 size: 16 residues. The J segment lost 0 bases and the V segment lost 1 base, leaving 3 bases of the junction unmatched. CDR3 residues: CASSQGLAGVSYEQYF. The DNA of the CDR3 is TGCGCCAGCAGCCAAGGGCTAGCGGGGGTCTCCTACGAGCAGTACTTC.

A remark on this clone: Other DNA sequences from this sample encode an identical CDR3 as well. The CDR3 protein is CASSPSQDTEAFF. CDR3 nucleotides: TGTGCCAGCTCACCTTCACAAGACACTGAAGCTTTCTTT. This sequence joins TRBV18 and TRBJ1-1; D is unclear. This CDR3 has 13 amino acids. The V gene's germline CDR1 is KGHSH and CDR2 LQKENI. Trimming cost V 3 bases and J 3 bases, with 8 bases left between them.

The count of this clone is one. The V and J genes are TRBV9 and TRBJ2-1; 9 bases match TRBD2. The trim removed 0 bases at V and 6 bases at J, leaving 13 bases unmatched. Per the germline V gene, CDR1 is SGDLS and CDR2 is YYNGEE. This CDR3 has 18 residues. CDR3 in amino acids: CASSVEPPSSGSTNEQFF. CDR3 bases: TGTGCCAGCAGCGTAGAACCGCCAAGTAGCGGGAGTACCAATGAGCAGTTCTTC.

This clone has a handful of counts. This CDR3 is CASNRDDEKLFF. Here the CDR3 DNA reads TGTGCCAGCAACAGGGACGATGAAAAACTGTTTTTT. V usage is TRBV9 and J usage is TRBJ1-4, with D possibly being TRBD1 (6 bases). The ends were cut back, 6 bases at V and 6 bases at J, with 9 bases in the middle. The length of the CDR3 is 12 residues. CDR1 and CDR2 (germline): SGDLS, YYNGEE.

This clone has more than one count but fewer than ten. The chain couples TRBV19 to TRBJ1-1; TRBD1 might be the D (6 bases). CDR3 length equals 13 residues. Germline loops: CDR1 LNHDA, CDR2 SQIVND (reference sequence). Between the trimmed V and J ends, which lost 10 bases and 1 base, there was a span of 13 bases. The CDR3 DNA sequence: TGTGCCACTCTCTCCAGGGGGAACACTGAAGCTTTCTTT. Its translation is CATLSRGNTEAFF.

The CDR3 bases are TGTGCCAGCAGCAGGACGCGGGACGAGCAGTACTTC. Protein: CASSRTRDEQYF. The gene calls are TRBV7-2 and TRBJ2-7; D may be TRBD2 (5 bases). CDR3 length: 12 amino acids. Germline V gene sequence: CDR1 SGHTA, CDR2 FQGNSA. Trimming left V 5 bases short and J 5 bases short, with 10 bases between.

The chain combines TRBV7-9 with TRBJ1-1, with D possibly matching TRBD1 (5 bases). Deletions cut 5 bases from V and 3 bases from J, with 13 bases between. In germline, CDR1 is SEHNR, CDR2 FQNEAQ (reference sequence). The CDR3 length is 14 residues. CDR3 loop: CASSPSGGYTEAFF. In DNA, the CDR3 is TGTGCCAGCAGCCCTAGCGGGGGGTACACTGAAGCTTTCTTT.

J is TRBJ2-1 and V is TRBV5-1, with 9 positions matching TRBD1. V shed 0 bases, J shed 4 bases, and the junction held 5 bases outside the gene matches. This CDR3 comprises 16 residues. Germline V gene data show CDR1 as SGHRS and CDR2 as YFSETQ. In DNA form, the CDR3 reads TGCGCCAGCAGCTTGGGGGACAGGGCCGTTTACAATGAGCAGTTCTTC. Protein sequence: CASSLGDRAVYNEQFF.

This chain connects TRBV2 to TRBJ2-7; TRBD1 is a possible D gene (5 bases). The CDR3 runs to 12 residues. Trimming took off 6 bases at V and 6 bases at J, with 12 bases between the two ends. Germline V gene sequence: CDR1 SNHLY, CDR2 FYNNEI. The CDR3 bases are TGTGCCAGCAGCTTAACAGGATCCGAGCAGTACTTC. This encodes CASSLTGSEQYF. Complete variable domain (other parts from reference TRBV2 and TRBJ2-7): EPEVTQTPSHQVTQMGQEVILRCVPISNHLYFYWYRQILGQKVEFLVSFYNNEISEKSEIFDDQFSVERPDGSNFTLKIRSTKLEDSAMYFCASSLTGSEQYFGPGTRLTVT.

The gene calls are TRBV5-1 and TRBJ2-1; TRBD2 is a possible D gene (6 bases). Deletions cut 5 bases from V and 7 bases from J, with 22 bases between. Germline CDR1 reads SGHRS; CDR2 reads YFSETQ. CDR3 size: 16 residues. The CDR3 nucleotides are TGCGCCAGCAGATTTTCGGGAGACGACATAAGGAATGAGCAGTTCTTC. The encoded protein is CASRFSGDDIRNEQFF.

V is TRBV14 and J is TRBJ1-3; D ambiguous. Germline assignment: CDR1 SGHDN and CDR2 FVKESK. V was clipped by 3 bases and J by 4 bases, with 4 bases between them. This CDR3 comprises 12 residues. The CDR3 nucleotides read TGTGCCAGCAGCCATATGGGAAACACCATATATTTT. Amino acid sequence: CASSHMGNTIYF.

The chain carries TRBV6-5 and TRBJ2-1; TRBD2 is a possible D gene (6 bases). This CDR3 has 13 amino acids. Trimming stripped 6 bases from V and 3 bases from J, with 9 bases between. Germline assignment: CDR1 MNHEY and CDR2 SVGAGI. CDR3 protein: CASRRGIYNEQFF. CDR3 coding DNA: TGTGCCAGCAGGCGCGGGATCTACAATGAGCAGTTCTTC.

The table lists this clone with a count of one. The chain employs TRBV7-9 and TRBJ1-2, with no clear D. The CDR3 spans 14 residues. V was clipped by 2 bases and J by 4 bases, with 11 bases between them. Germline values: CDR1 SEHNR, CDR2 FQNEAQ (reference sequence). CDR3 sequence reads: CASSLPEPGYGYTF. CDR3 DNA: TGTGCCAGCAGCTTACCCGAACCTGGCTATGGCTACACCTTC.

The chain joins TRBV10-2 to TRBJ2-2, with 9 bases identical to TRBD2. Germline V lookup: CDR1 WSHSY, CDR2 SAAADI. The trim removed 7 bases at V and 6 bases at J, leaving 9 bases unmatched. The CDR3 totals 15 residues. CDR3 sequence (DNA): TGCGCCAGCACCGTTTCAGCGGGAGGTTCCGGGGAGCTGTTTTTT. Protein: CASTVSAGGSGELFF.

The chain carries TRBV18 and TRBJ2-2; D might be TRBD2 (6 bases). The CDR3 extends over 17 amino acids. The germline CDR1 and CDR2 sequences are KGHSH and LQKENI. The V end lost 3 bases, the J end lost 3 bases, and 17 bases lay between the germline ends. The CDR3 loop is CASSPASVKGDTGELFF. DNA of the CDR3: TGTGCCAGCTCACCGGCTAGCGTTAAAGGGGACACCGGGGAGCTGTTTTTT.

This sequence joins TRBV19 and TRBJ2-1; the match to TRBD2 covers 9 bases. Germline trimming cut 5 bases from V and 5 bases from J; bases unmatched to any gene: 10. Germline CDR1 and CDR2: LNHDA and SQIVND (reference sequence). This CDR3 region has 16 residues. The CDR3 DNA sequence: TGTGCCAGTAGTTTGGATAGCGGGAGCGGGAACAATGAGCAGTTCTTC. This encodes CASSLDSGSGNNEQFF.

This chain uses TRBV6-5 with TRBJ2-7; 7 nucleotides align to TRBD1. J lost 2 bases, V lost 0 bases, and 7 bases had no gene match. CDR1 and CDR2 (germline): MNHEY, SVGAGI. This CDR3 contains 16 residues. DNA for the CDR3: TGTGCCAGCAGTTACTCGAGACAGGGCGGAACCTACGAGCAGTACTTC. The encoded protein is CASSYSRQGGTYEQYF.